The 23 T cell receptor beta chains below come from one sample, sequenced in a study of blood T cell repertoires in COVID-19. Sequencing used immunoSEQ multiplex PCR; TCRdb keeps in-frame clones, though not all of them. The sample has approximately 500,000 clones, roughly 91% seen once. Sequencing used peripheral blood. These receptors all come from a woman aged 45-65 years with COVID-19, enrolled during active disease.

This sequence joins TRBV7-2 and TRBJ2-1, with 8 bases matching TRBD2. Per germline, CDR1 SGHTA and CDR2 FQGNSA. CDR3 length equals 15 residues. V lost 7 bases, J lost 10 bases, and 15 bases stayed unmatched. CDR3 in amino acids: CASTLPPGGAREQFF. The CDR3 nucleotides read TGTGCCAGCACCCTCCCCCCGGGGGGGGCTCGAGAGCAGTTCTTC.

The chain links TRBV3-1 (or the pseudogene TRBV3-2) to TRBJ1-5; possible D gene TRBD1, 5 bases. The germline CDR1 and CDR2 sequences are LGHDT and YNNKEL (reference sequence). V gave up 1 base and J gave up 1 base, with 11 bases separating them. The CDR3 length is 16 residues. CDR3 protein: CASSQGSGGSNQPQHF. In DNA form, the CDR3 reads TGTGCCAGCAGCCAAGGGTCCGGGGGAAGCAATCAGCCCCAGCATTTT.

In nucleotides, the CDR3 is TGCGCCAGCAGCTTACGCGGGGGTTGGGAAAAACTGTTTTTT. Protein: CASSLRGGWEKLFF. J is TRBJ1-4 and V is TRBV5-1; possibly TRBD1 for D (5 bases). The CDR3 spans 14 residues. The V end was cut by 2 bases, the J end by 8 bases, with 13 bases between. Per germline, CDR1 SGHRS and CDR2 YFSETQ.

The rearrangement uses TRBV29-1 and TRBJ2-1, with 8 bases lining up with TRBD1. Germline values: CDR1 SQVTM, CDR2 ANQGSEA. V lost 7 bases to trimming and J lost 4 bases; unmatched junction nucleotides: 9. CDR3 size: 14 residues. CDR3 in DNA: TGCAGCGCTACGACAGGGGACCCTTACAATGAGCAGTTCTTC. Encoded protein: CSATTGDPYNEQFF.

This clone showed up just once. This rearrangement joins TRBV30 to TRBJ2-1, with TRBD2 identical over 13 bases. Germline V lookup: CDR1 GTSNPN, CDR2 SVGIG (reference sequence). With 0 bases clipped from V and 7 bases from J, the junction kept 15 bases outside the gene matches. CDR3 length equals 19 residues. CDR3 loop: CAWSVTLAGGPLKSNEQFF. Written as DNA, the CDR3 is TGTGCCTGGAGTGTCACACTAGCGGGGGGGCCACTAAAGAGTAATGAGCAGTTCTTC.

This sequence joins TRBV2 and TRBJ2-1; 7 bases match TRBD2. Looked up from germline, CDR1 is SNHLY and CDR2 is FYNNEI. Trimming removed 2 bases from V and 8 bases from J; junction bases left unmatched: 3. The CDR3 has 13 residues. The CDR3 sequence is CASSERRGDEQFF. CDR3 nucleotides: TGTGCCAGCAGTGAACGCCGGGGGGATGAGCAGTTCTTC. Using reference TRBV2 and TRBJ2-1 for the parts outside the CDR3, the full variable domain is EPEVTQTPSHQVTQMGQEVILRCVPISNHLYFYWYRQILGQKVEFLVSFYNNEISEKSEIFDDQFSVERPDGSNFTLKIRSTKLEDSAMYFCASSERRGDEQFFGPGTRLTVL.

The chain combines TRBV30 with TRBJ1-5, with 9 bases identical to TRBD1. This CDR3 has 17 residues. With V trimmed by 2 bases and J by 4 bases, 12 bases remained unmatched. Per the germline V gene, CDR1 is GTSNPN and CDR2 is SVGIG (reference sequence). This CDR3 reads CAWSSRAGQGRNQPQHF. The CDR3 DNA sequence: TGTGCCTGGAGTTCAAGAGCTGGACAGGGGCGAAATCAGCCCCAGCATTTT.

The chain joins TRBV30 to TRBJ2-3, with D possibly TRBD1 on 5 matching bases. This CDR3 is built from 14 residues. Trimming left V 0 bases short and J 4 bases short, with 11 bases between. CDR1 is GTSNPN, CDR2 SVGIG, per germline (reference sequence). The CDR3 nucleotides are TGTGCCTGGAGTGTACAAACAGGTGCAGATACGCAGTATTTT. It encodes CAWSVQTGADTQYF. Complete variable domain (other parts from reference TRBV30 and TRBJ2-3): SQTIHQWPATLVQPVGSPLSLECTVEGTSNPNLYWYRQAAGRGLQLLFYSVGIGQISSEVPQNLSASRPQDRQFILSSKKLLLSDSGFYLCAWSVQTGADTQYFGPGTRLTVL.

The chain carries TRBV6-1 and TRBJ1-1, with D perhaps matching TRBD1 (6 bases). The CDR3 loop spans 16 amino acids. The V and J ends lost 1 base and 0 bases respectively, with 12 bases between them. Germline V gives CDR1 MNHNS, CDR2 SASEGT. This CDR3 reads CASSEGAGVLNTEAFF. The CDR3 DNA reads TGTGCCAGCAGTGAAGGGGCAGGGGTATTGAACACTGAAGCTTTCTTT.

V and J are TRBV3-1 (or the pseudogene TRBV3-2) and TRBJ2-7; TRBD1 is a possible D gene (5 bases). CDR3 length: 13 residues. V was pared by 1 base and J by 7 bases, with 11 bases between. CDR1 is LGHDT and CDR2 is YNNKEL in the germline V gene (reference sequence). The CDR3 nucleotides are TGTGCCAGCAGCCAAGGCCGACAGCCTGAGCAGTACTTC. Translated, it gives CASSQGRQPEQYF.

The chain combines TRBV5-1 with TRBJ1-2, with a possible D match to TRBD1 (5 bases). Germline V gene data show CDR1 as SGHRS and CDR2 as YFSETQ. V lost 0 bases, J lost 6 bases, and 12 bases lay in between. The CDR3 is 14 residues long. The CDR3 coding sequence is TGCGCCAGCAGCTTGGAGCAGGGAGGGGATGGCTACACCTTC. It codes for CASSLEQGGDGYTF. The full variable domain, completed using reference TRBV5-1 and TRBJ1-2, is KAGVTQTPRYLIKTRGQQVTLSCSPISGHRSVSWYQQTPGQGLQFLFEYFSETQRNKGNFPGRFSGRQFSNSRSEMNVSTLELGDSALYLCASSLEQGGDGYTFGSGTRLTVV.

CDR3 DNA sequence: TGTGCCAGCAGCGTAGCGGGAGGGGGCGGTTCACCCCTCCACTTT. This translates into CASSVAGGGGSPLHF. V is TRBV9 and J is TRBJ1-6; TRBD1 aligns across 7 bases. After removal of 0 bases from V and 9 bases from J, the junction contained 6 bases not matched to a gene. The CDR3 runs to 15 residues. Germline assignment: CDR1 SGDLS and CDR2 YYNGEE.

The CDR3: CAISEPRTGMDYGYTF. In DNA form, the CDR3 reads TGTGCCATCAGTGAGCCACGGACAGGGATGGACTATGGCTACACCTTC. The V and J genes are TRBV10-3 and TRBJ1-2; 8 bases agree with TRBD1. Losses at the gene ends were 2 bases for V and 3 bases for J; bases not matched to a gene: 8. In germline, CDR1 is ENHRY, CDR2 SYGVKD. This CDR3 has 16 residues.

The J gene is TRBJ2-6, the V gene TRBV18, with 10 bases identical to TRBD2. V was pared by 3 bases and J by 3 bases, with 14 bases of the junction left unmatched. Germline V gene lookup returns CDR1 KGHSH and CDR2 LQKENI. The CDR3 covers 20 residues. In DNA, the CDR3 is TGTGCCAGCTCACCTCCCCCGAGCAGCGGGGGGGGCAGTGGGGCCAACGTCCTGACTTTC. It specifies CASSPPPSSGGGSGANVLTF.

The V and J genes are TRBV30 and TRBJ2-1; 10 nucleotides match TRBD1. Germline V gene lookup returns CDR1 GTSNPN and CDR2 SVGIG (reference sequence). Unmatched junction bases numbered 6, after V lost 8 bases and J lost 5 bases. The CDR3 loop spans 13 amino acids. CDR3 nucleotide sequence: TGTGCCAGGGGGACAGGGGCGGACAATGAGCAGTTCTTC. This codes for CARGTGADNEQFF. The whole variable domain, filled in from reference TRBV30 and TRBJ2-1, reads SQTIHQWPATLVQPVGSPLSLECTVEGTSNPNLYWYRQAAGRGLQLLFYSVGIGQISSEVPQNLSASRPQDRQFILSSKKLLLSDSGFYLCARGTGADNEQFFGPGTRLTVL.

This clone was detected once. The chain carries TRBV7-9 and TRBJ1-1, with D possibly TRBD1 on 5 matching bases. In germline, CDR1 is SEHNR, CDR2 FQNEAQ (reference sequence). The CDR3 is made up of 15 amino acids. With 5 bases removed from V and 4 bases from J, the gap between germline ends came to 17 bases. DNA for the CDR3: TGTGCCAGCAGCCCCTATTCGTCGGGGGGCACTGAAGCTTTCTTT. Translating it yields CASSPYSSGGTEAFF.

The chain employs TRBV10-3 and TRBJ2-3; D may be TRBD2 (7 bases). Per germline, CDR1 ENHRY and CDR2 SYGVKD. The ends were cut back, 6 bases at V and 0 bases at J, with 13 bases in the middle. The CDR3 totals 15 residues. CDR3 nucleotides: TGTGCCATCAGAACGGGGGGCCGTAGCACAGATACGCAGTATTTT. Protein product: CAIRTGGRSTDTQYF.

V and J are TRBV6-5 and TRBJ1-5, with D hard to call. Per the germline V gene, CDR1 is MNHEY and CDR2 is SVGAGI. V was shortened by 3 bases and J by 7 bases, with 7 bases between the two germline ends. The CDR3 runs to 12 residues. CDR3 in DNA: TGTGCCAGCAGTTATGAGAGGCAGCCCCAGCATTTT. This translates into CASSYERQPQHF.

The chain couples TRBV7-9 to TRBJ1-1; the D gene is possibly TRBD1 (5 bases). V shed 5 bases and J shed 2 bases, with 15 bases lying between them. This CDR3 region has 15 residues. The germline gives CDR1 SEHNR, CDR2 FQNEAQ (reference sequence). The CDR3 DNA is TGTGCCAGCAGCCCGCCCGGGACTGTAAACACTGAAGCTTTCTTT. It codes for CASSPPGTVNTEAFF. Based on the CDR3 plus reference TRBV7-9 and TRBJ1-1, the full variable domain is DTGVSQNPRHKITKRGQNVTFRCDPISEHNRLYWYRQTLGQGPEFLTYFQNEAQLEKSRLLSDRFSAERPKGSFSTLEIQRTEQGDSAMYLCASSPPGTVNTEAFFGQGTRLTVV.

The gene calls are TRBV20-1 and TRBJ1-4, with 7 nucleotides matching TRBD1. CDR1 and CDR2 from the germline V gene are DFQATT and SNEGSKA (reference sequence). The CDR3 runs 15 residues. With V trimmed by 6 bases and J by 6 bases, 13 bases remained unmatched. The CDR3 protein is CSASQNLGQYEKLFF. In DNA form, the CDR3 reads TGCAGTGCCAGTCAAAATTTGGGACAGTATGAAAAACTGTTTTTT.

The chain has TRBV29-1 and TRBJ1-5; D gene unclear. This CDR3 has 10 amino acids. The germline V gene has CDR1 SQVTM and CDR2 ANQGSEA. V was cut by 1 base and J by 16 bases, with 11 bases left in between. This CDR3 reads CSVEGAAGHF. The CDR3 bases are TGCAGCGTTGAAGGGGCCGCTGGTCATTTT.

The gene calls are TRBV7-2 and TRBJ2-1; D is perhaps TRBD2 (7 bases). Germline CDR1 SGHTA, CDR2 FQGNSA. V gave up 1 base and J gave up 8 bases, with 15 bases separating them. CDR3 length: 15 residues. CDR3 loop: CASSLGTGGHDEQFF. In DNA form, the CDR3 reads TGTGCCAGCAGCTTAGGTACGGGGGGCCACGATGAGCAGTTCTTC.

V usage is TRBV7-6 and J usage is TRBJ2-7; D call uncertain. This CDR3 spans 15 amino acids. With 1 base removed from V and 0 bases from J, the gap between germline ends came to 10 bases. Germline V gives CDR1 SGHVS, CDR2 FNYEAQ. The CDR3 is CASSLGSASSYEQYF. The DNA for the CDR3 is TGTGCCAGCAGCTTAGGAAGCGCGAGCTCCTACGAGCAGTACTTC.